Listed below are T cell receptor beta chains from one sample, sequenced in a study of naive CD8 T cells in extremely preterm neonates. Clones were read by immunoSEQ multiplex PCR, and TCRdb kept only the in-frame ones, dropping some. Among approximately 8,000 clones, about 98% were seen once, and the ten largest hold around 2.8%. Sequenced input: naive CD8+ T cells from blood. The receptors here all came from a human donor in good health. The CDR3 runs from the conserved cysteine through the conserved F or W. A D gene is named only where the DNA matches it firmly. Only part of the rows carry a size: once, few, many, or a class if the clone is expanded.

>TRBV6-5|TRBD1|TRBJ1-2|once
TGTGCCAGCCAGGGACAGGGGTATGGCTACACCTTC
CASQGQGYGYTF
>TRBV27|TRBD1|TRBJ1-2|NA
TGTGCCAGCAGTTCCTGGACAGGAAGCTATGGCTACACCTTC
CASSSWTGSYGYTF
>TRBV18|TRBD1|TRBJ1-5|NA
TGTGCCAGCTCACCCAAGGGGGCGCTTGATCAGCCCCAGCATTTT
CASSPKGALDQPQHF
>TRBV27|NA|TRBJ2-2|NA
TGTGCCAGCAGTTACAGGAGTAACACCGGGGAGCTGTTTTTT
CASSYRSNTGELFF
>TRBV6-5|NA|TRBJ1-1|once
TGTGCCAGCAGTTACTCAGGCGGAGGGTGGGACACTGAAGCTTTCTTT
CASSYSGGGWDTEAFF
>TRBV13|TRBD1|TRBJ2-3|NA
TGTGCCAGCAGCCCGACAGGGGGCGCGGATACGCAGTATTTT
CASSPTGGADTQYF
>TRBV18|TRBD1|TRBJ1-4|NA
TGTGCCACCGGGGACAGTAATGAAAAACTGTTTTTT
CATGDSNEKLFF
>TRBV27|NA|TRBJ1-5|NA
TGTGCCAGCAGTTCGGGCACAGGGAATCAGCCCCAGCATTTT
CASSSGTGNQPQHF
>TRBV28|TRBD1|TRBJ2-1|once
TGTGCCAGCAGTTTGAGGTGGCAGGGGGCGAACAATGAGCAGTTCTTC
CASSLRWQGANNEQFF
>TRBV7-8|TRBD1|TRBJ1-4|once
TGTGCCAGCAGCTTAGGCGGACAGGGGGCGTATGAAAAACTGTTTTTT
CASSLGGQGAYEKLFF
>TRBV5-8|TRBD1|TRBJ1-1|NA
TGTGCCAGCAGCTTGAGTGGGACAGGGGACCTAGTGAGCACTGAAGCTTTCTTT
CASSLSGTGDLVSTEAFF
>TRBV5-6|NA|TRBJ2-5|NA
TGTGCCAGCAGCTTGTACAGGGACAACGGAGAGACCCAGTACTTC
CASSLYRDNGETQYF
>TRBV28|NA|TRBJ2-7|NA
TGTGCCAGCAGACAACTTTCTGACATGGCGTCCGAGCAGTACTTC
CASRQLSDMASEQYF
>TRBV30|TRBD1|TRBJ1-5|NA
TGTGCCTGGACAGGCGAGGGACAGGGGATTAATCAGCCCCAGCATTTT
CAWTGEGQGINQPQHF
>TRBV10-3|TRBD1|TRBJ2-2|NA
TGTGCCATCAGTGCCGTGGACAGGGGGCGAGGTGCCGGGGAGCTGTTTTTT
CAISAVDRGRGAGELFF
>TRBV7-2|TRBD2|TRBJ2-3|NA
TGTGCCAGCAGCCCGACTAGCGGGAGTTTAGATACGCAGTATTTT
CASSPTSGSLDTQYF
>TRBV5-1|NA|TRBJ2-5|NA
TGCGCCAGCAGCTGGGGAAGGGGGCAAGAGACCCAGTACTTC
CASSWGRGQETQYF
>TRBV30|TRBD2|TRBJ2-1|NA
TGTGCCTGGAGCGCCGGGACTAGTCCTGCCTACAATGAGCAGTTCTTC
CAWSAGTSPAYNEQFF
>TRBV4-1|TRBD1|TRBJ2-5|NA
TGCGCCAGCAGCCTAGGACAGGCGGCTGAGACCCAGTACTTC
CASSLGQAAETQYF
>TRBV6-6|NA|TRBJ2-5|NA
TGTGCCAGCAGTTCGGGGGTACGTGGGGAGACCCAGTACTTC
CASSSGVRGETQYF
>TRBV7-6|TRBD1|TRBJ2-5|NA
TGTGCCAGCAGCTTATCGCCCCCACGACAGGGGAGGCAAGAGACCCAGTACTTC
CASSLSPPRQGRQETQYF
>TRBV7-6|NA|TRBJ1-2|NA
TGTGCCAGCAGCTTACGGGCAGGGGCAGGCTATGGCTACACCTTC
CASSLRAGAGYGYTF
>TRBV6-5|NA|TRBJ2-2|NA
TGTGCCAGCAGTTACCGCGAAACCGGGGAGCTGTTTTTT
CASSYRETGELFF
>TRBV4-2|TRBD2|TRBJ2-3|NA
TGTGCCAGCAGCCCCGGGGGGACTCCTATCACAGATACGCAGTATTTT
CASSPGGTPITDTQYF